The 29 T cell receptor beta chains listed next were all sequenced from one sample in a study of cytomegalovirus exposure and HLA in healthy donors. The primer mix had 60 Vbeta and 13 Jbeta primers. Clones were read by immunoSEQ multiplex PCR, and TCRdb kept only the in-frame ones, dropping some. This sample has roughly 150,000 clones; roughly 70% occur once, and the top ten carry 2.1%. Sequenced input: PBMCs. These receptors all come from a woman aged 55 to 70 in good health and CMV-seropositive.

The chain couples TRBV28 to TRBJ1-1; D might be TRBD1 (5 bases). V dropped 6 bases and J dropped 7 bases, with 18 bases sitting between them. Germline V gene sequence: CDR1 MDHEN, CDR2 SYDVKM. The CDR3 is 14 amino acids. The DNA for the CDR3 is TGTGCCAGCAGCTCAAGCGGCGGGGGAGATGAAGCTTTCTTT. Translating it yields CASSSSGGGDEAFF.

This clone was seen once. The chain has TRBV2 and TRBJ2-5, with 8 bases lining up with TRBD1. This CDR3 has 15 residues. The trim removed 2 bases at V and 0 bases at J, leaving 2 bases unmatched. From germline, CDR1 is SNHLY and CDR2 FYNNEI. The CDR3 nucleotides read TGTGCCAGCAGTGAAAACAGGGGGTACCAAGAGACCCAGTACTTC. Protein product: CASSENRGYQETQYF.

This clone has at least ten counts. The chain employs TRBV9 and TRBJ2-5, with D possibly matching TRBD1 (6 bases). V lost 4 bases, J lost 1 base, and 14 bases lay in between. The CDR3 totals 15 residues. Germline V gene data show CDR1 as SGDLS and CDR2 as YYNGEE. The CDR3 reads CASSRWTAPQETQYF. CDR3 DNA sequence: TGTGCCAGCAGCCGCTGGACAGCTCCCCAAGAGACCCAGTACTTC.

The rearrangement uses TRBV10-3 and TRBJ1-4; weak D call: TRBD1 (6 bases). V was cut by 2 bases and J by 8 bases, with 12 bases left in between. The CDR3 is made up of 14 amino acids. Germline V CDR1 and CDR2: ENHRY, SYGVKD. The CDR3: CAISEDRLREKLFF. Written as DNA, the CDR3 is TGTGCCATCAGTGAGGACAGGTTACGAGAAAAACTGTTTTTT.

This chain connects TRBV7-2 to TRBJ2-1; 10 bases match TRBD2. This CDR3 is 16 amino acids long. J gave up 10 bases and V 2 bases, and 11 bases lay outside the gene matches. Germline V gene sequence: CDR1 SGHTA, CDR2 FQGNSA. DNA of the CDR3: TGTGCCAGCAGCTTACGCGTAGCGGGAGGTCGTGTAGAGCAGTTCTTC. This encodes CASSLRVAGGRVEQFF.

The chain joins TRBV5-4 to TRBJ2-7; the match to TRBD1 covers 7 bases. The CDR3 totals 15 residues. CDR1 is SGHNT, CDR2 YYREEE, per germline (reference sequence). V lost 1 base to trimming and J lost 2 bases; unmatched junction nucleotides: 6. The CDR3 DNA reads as TGTGCCAGCAGCTTGTCAGTGACAGGGACCTACGAGCAGTACTTC. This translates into CASSLSVTGTYEQYF.

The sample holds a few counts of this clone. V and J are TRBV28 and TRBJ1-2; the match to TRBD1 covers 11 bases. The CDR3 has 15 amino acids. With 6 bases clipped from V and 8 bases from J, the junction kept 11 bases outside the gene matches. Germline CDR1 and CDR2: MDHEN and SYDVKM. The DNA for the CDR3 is TGTGCCAGCAGACCCGCCGGGACAGGGGGGTGGGGCTACACCTTC. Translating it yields CASRPAGTGGWGYTF.

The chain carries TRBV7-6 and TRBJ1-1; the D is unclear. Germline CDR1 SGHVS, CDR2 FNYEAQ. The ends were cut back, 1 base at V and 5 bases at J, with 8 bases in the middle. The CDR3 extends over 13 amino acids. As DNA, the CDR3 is TGTGCCAGCAGCTTAGACAGAACAACTGAAGCTTTCTTT. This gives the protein CASSLDRTTEAFF.

The CDR3 bases are TGTGCCAGCAGCTCGGGGACAGGTTCGGACACTGAAGCTTTCTTT. Protein product: CASSSGTGSDTEAFF. The V and J genes are TRBV9 and TRBJ1-1, with 8 bases lining up with TRBD1. J gave up 3 bases and V 4 bases, and 8 bases lay outside the gene matches. The CDR3 has 15 amino acids. CDR1 and CDR2 from the germline V gene are SGDLS and YYNGEE.

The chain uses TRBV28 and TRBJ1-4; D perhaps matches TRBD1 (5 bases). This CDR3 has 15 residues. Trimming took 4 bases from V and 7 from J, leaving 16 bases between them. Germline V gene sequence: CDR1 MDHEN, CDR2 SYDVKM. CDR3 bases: TGTGCCAGCAGTTCCCCCCCTCGACAGAGTGAAAAACTGTTTTTT. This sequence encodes CASSSPPRQSEKLFF.

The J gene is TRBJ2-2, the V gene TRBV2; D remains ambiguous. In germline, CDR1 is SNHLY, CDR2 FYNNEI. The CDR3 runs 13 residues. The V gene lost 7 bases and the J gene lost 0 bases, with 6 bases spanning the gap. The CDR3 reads CASTRSNTGELFF. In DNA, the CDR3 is TGTGCCAGCACCAGGTCGAACACCGGGGAGCTGTTTTTT.

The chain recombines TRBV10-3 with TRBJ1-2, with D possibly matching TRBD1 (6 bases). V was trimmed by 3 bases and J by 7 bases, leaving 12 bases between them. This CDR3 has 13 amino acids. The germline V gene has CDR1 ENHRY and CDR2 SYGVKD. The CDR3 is CAISDQGLGGYTF. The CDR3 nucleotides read TGTGCCATCAGTGACCAGGGGTTAGGTGGCTACACCTTC.

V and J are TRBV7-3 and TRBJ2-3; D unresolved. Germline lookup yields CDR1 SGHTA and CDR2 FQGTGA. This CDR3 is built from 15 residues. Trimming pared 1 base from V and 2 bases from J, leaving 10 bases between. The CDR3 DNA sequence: TGTGCCAGCAGCTTAAGAGGTGTCCCCACAGATACGCAGTATTTT. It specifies CASSLRGVPTDTQYF.

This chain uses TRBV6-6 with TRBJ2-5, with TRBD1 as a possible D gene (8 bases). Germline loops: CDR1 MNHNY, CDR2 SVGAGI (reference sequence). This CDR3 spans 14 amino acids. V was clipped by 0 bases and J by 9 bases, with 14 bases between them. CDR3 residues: CASSYSTGEGAQYF. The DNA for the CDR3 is TGTGCCAGCAGTTACTCGACAGGGGAGGGGGCCCAGTACTTC.

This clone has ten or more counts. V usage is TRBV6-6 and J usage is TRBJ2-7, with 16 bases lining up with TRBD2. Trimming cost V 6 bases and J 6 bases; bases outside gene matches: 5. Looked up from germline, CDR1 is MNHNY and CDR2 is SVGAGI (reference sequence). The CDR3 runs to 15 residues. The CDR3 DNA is TGTGCCAGCAGGGGGACTAGCGGGAGGGCCTCCGAGCAGTACTTC. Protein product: CASRGTSGRASEQYF.

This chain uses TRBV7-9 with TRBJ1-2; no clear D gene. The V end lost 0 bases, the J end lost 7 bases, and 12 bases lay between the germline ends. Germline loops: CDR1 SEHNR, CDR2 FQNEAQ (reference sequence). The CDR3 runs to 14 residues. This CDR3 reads CASSLARAQAGYTF. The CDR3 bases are TGTGCCAGCAGCTTAGCGCGGGCCCAGGCTGGCTACACCTTC.

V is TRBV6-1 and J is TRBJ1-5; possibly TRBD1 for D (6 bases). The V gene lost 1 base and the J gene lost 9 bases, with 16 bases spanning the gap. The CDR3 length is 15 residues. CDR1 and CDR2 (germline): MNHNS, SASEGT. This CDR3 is CASSEGAQGRRPQHF. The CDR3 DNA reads TGTGCCAGCAGTGAAGGGGCACAGGGACGTCGGCCCCAGCATTTT.

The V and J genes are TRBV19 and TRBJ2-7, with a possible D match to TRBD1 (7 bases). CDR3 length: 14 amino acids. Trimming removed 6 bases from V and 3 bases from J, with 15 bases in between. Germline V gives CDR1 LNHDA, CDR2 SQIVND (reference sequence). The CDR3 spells CASSRRQGLYEQYF. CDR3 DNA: TGTGCCAGTAGCCGTAGACAGGGACTCTACGAGCAGTACTTC.

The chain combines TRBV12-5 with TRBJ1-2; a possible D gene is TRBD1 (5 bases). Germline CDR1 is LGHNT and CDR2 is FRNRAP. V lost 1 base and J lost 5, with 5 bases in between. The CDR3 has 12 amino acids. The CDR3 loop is CASGLEGYGYTF. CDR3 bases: TGTGCTAGTGGTTTGGAGGGGTATGGCTACACCTTC. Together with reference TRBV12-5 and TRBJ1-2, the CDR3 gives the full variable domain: DARVTQTPRHKVTEMGQEVTMRCQPILGHNTVFWYRQTMMQGLELLAYFRNRAPLDDSGMPKDRFSAEMPDATLATLKIQPSEPRDSAVYFCASGLEGYGYTFGSGTRLTVV.

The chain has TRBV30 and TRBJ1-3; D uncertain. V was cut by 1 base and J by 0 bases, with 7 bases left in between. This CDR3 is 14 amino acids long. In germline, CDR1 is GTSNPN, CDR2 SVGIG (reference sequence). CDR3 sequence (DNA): TGTGCCTGGAGTGGCGGGCTCTCTGGAAACACCATATATTTT. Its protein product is CAWSGGLSGNTIYF.

In DNA form, the CDR3 reads TGCAGCGTTCCCGGACGGGGGAAAACCGGGGAGCTGTTTTTT. Translating gives CSVPGRGKTGELFF. This chain connects TRBV29-1 to TRBJ2-2; tentative D call: TRBD2 (6 bases). The V end lost 5 bases, the J end lost 5 bases, and 15 bases lay between the germline ends. CDR3 length equals 14 residues. The germline V gene has CDR1 SQVTM and CDR2 ANQGSEA.

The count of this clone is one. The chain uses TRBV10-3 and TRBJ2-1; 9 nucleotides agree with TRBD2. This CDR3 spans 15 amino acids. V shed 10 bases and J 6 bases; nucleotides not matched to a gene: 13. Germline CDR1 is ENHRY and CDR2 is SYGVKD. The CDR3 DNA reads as TGTGCCACCCTACAAACGAGCGGGGGGCCCAATGAGCAGTTCTTC. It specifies CATLQTSGGPNEQFF.

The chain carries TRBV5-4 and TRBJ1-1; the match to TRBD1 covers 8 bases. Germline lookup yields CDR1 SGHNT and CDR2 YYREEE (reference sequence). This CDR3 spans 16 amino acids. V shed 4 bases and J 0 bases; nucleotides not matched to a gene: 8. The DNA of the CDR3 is TGTGCCAGCAGCCTCCAAGGACAGGGTATGAACACTGAAGCTTTCTTT. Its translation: CASSLQGQGMNTEAFF.

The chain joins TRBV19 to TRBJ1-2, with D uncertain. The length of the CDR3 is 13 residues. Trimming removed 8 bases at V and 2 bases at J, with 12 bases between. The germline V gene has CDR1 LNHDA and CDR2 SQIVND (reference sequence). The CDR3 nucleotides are TGTGCCAGTTCATGGTCGGGGAACTATGGCTACACCTTC. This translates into CASSWSGNYGYTF.

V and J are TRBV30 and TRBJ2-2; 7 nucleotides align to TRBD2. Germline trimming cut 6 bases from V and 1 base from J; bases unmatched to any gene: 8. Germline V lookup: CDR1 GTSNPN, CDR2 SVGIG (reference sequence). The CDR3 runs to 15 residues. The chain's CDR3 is CACPGGTQNTGELFF. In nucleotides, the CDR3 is TGTGCCTGCCCCGGGGGGACCCAGAACACCGGGGAGCTGTTTTTT.

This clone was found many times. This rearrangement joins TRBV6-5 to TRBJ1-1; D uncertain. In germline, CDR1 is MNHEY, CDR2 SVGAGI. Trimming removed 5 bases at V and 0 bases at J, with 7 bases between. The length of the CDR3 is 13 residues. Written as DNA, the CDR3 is TGTGCCAGCAGTCGAGATATGAACACTGAAGCTTTCTTT. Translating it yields CASSRDMNTEAFF.

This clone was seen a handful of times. CDR3 coding DNA: TGTGCCAGCAGCCGGACAGGTCTCGCTGGAAACACCATATATTTT. Translated: CASSRTGLAGNTIYF. V usage is TRBV11-2 and J usage is TRBJ1-3; 7 bases are a match to TRBD1. The CDR3 totals 15 residues. V trimming: 5 bases; J trimming: 2 bases; junction bases outside the gene matches: 6. Germline CDR1 reads SGHAT; CDR2 reads FQNNGV. The variable domain in full, completed from reference TRBV11-2 and TRBJ1-3, reads EAGVAQSPRYKIIEKRQSVAFWCNPISGHATLYWYQQILGQGPKLLIQFQNNGVVDDSQLPKDRFSAERLKGVDSTLKIQPAKLEDSAVYLCASSRTGLAGNTIYFGEGSWLTVV.

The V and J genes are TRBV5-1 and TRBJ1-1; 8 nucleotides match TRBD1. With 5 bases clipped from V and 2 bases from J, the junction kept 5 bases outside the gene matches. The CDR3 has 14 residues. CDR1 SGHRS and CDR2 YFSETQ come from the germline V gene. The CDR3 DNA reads TGCGCCAGCAGGAGTACAGGGGGTAACACTGAAGCTTTCTTT. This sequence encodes CASRSTGGNTEAFF. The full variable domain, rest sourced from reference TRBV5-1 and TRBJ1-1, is KAGVTQTPRYLIKTRGQQVTLSCSPISGHRSVSWYQQTPGQGLQFLFEYFSETQRNKGNFPGRFSGRQFSNSRSEMNVSTLELGDSALYLCASRSTGGNTEAFFGQGTRLTVV.

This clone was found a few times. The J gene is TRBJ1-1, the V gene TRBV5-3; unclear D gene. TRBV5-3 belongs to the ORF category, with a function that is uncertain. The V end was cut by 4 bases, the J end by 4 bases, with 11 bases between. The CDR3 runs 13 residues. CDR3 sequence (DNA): TGTGCCAGAAGCAGGCACCGGGGCACTGAAGCTTTCTTT. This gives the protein CARSRHRGTEAFF.